This T cell receptor (beta chain) comes out of a study of blood T cell repertoires in COVID-19. Study context: PBMCs, B-cell-depleted T cells, or T cells provided the cDNA or gDNA that made up the material.

In germline, CDR1 is MNHEY, CDR2 SVGAGI. Trimming at V came to 10 bases and at J to 0 bases, leaving 3 bases not matched to a gene. This CDR3 is 13 amino acids long. As handled by the study authors: Counts of nucleated cells, estimated from reference gene primer amplification, were obtained. The protocol was immunoSEQ multiplex PCR, while the TCRdb copy is restricted to in-frame clones and leaves out a portion. V, J and clone size reflect that table, while D and trimming were determined from the DNA. The sample lists approximately 120,000 clones; 80% to 85% were seen once. The table lists this clone with a count of one.

Sequenced: peripheral blood. This TCR was sampled from a woman aged 50 to 60 with acute or convalescent COVID-19. The chain recombines TRBV6-5 with TRBJ2-1, with 7 bases identical to TRBD2. The CDR3 DNA reads as TGTGCCACCCGGACTAGCTCCTACAATGAGCAGTTCTTC. This codes for CATRTSSYNEQFF.